This T cell receptor beta chain was sequenced in a study of post-analysis software for immune sequencing data. Study-wide background: The patients showed relapsing-remitting, secondary progressive and progressive-relapsing multiple sclerosis courses.

A word on this clonotype: Its matching antigen is unknown.

General study points: The normalized Chao1 diversity of multiple sclerosis patients was significantly lower than that of controls.

Sequencing libraries made from TCR beta cDNA carried unique molecular identifiers. The source material, 1 to 10 million T cells, gave rise to roughly 500,000 cDNA molecules. From the PCR reads, TCRdb called clonotypes with MiXCR, one entry per CDR3 protein. This sample has about 430,000 distinct CDR3 sequences, with 35% to 45% found just once. This clonotype was obtained from a girl aged 2 to 9 with multiple sclerosis. The specimen sequenced was blood.

This chain's CDR3 is CASSPYGGGEAPHF. CDR3 bases: TGTGCCAGCAGCCCCTATGGAGGAGGGGAAGCCCCCCACTTT. The J gene is TRBJ1-6, the V gene TRBV6-4; maybe TRBD1 (5 bases). CDR1 and CDR2 from the germline V gene are MRHNA and SNTAGT. CDR3 length: 14 residues. V dropped 6 bases and J dropped 18 bases, with 24 bases sitting between them.